This is a list of T cell receptor beta chains from one sample in a study of blood T cell repertoires in COVID-19. Here immunoSEQ multiplex PCR was the method, and the copy in TCRdb shows in-frame clones only, minus some. The sample records some 150,000 clones, roughly 82% being singletons. Material for sequencing was peripheral blood. The receptors originated from an older man with acute or convalescent COVID-19. The CDR3 runs from the conserved cysteine through the conserved F or W. D genes are given only for firm matches. The size entry is marked missing in some rows and otherwise reads once, few, many or a size class.

J gene,clone size,V gene,D gene,CDR3 DNA,CDR3 protein
TRBJ2-1,NA,TRBV28,NA,TGTGCCAGCAGATTGGGTGGGGCCCGAACAGACAATGAGCAGTTCTTC,CASRLGGARTDNEQFF
TRBJ2-1,once,TRBV28,TRBD1,TGTGCCAGTCTTGGATCGACAGGGAAGGTTGGTGAGCAGTTCTTC,CASLGSTGKVGEQFF
TRBJ2-5,NA,TRBV2,TRBD1,TGTGCCAGCAGTACGGGACAGACAGAGACCCAGTACTTC,CASSTGQTETQYF
TRBJ2-7,NA,TRBV19,TRBD1,TGTGCCAGTAGTTTCTCCTGGGGAGGACAGGGGTCCTACGAGCAGTACTTC,CASSFSWGGQGSYEQYF
TRBJ2-7,once,TRBV7-9,TRBD1,TGTGCCAGCAGCTTAGACAGGGGGTTGCTGGAGCAGTACTTC,CASSLDRGLLEQYF
TRBJ1-5,NA,TRBV27,TRBD1,TGTGCCAGCAGTCTAACAGGGGTGGGAAATCAGCCCCAGCATTTT,CASSLTGVGNQPQHF
TRBJ2-5,NA,TRBV5-1,TRBD2,TGCGCCAGCAGCTTGGTGGCTAGCGGGAGCCGAGAGACCCAGTACTTC,CASSLVASGSRETQYF
TRBJ1-6,NA,TRBV9,NA,TGTGCCAGCAGTCAGGTTAATTCACCCCTCCACTTT,CASSQVNSPLHF
TRBJ2-3,NA,TRBV24-1,TRBD2,TGTGCCACCGAGGCCCCTTCAGGTAGCGGGCACACAGATACGCAGTATTTT,CATEAPSGSGHTDTQYF
TRBJ1-5,NA,TRBV5-1,NA,TGCGCCAGCAGCTTGGTCGCGGGGAATCAGCCCCAGCATTTT,CASSLVAGNQPQHF
TRBJ1-5,NA,TRBV19,TRBD1,TGTGCCAGTAGTATAGGGGACAGGGCTGTACAGCCCCAGCATTTT,CASSIGDRAVQPQHF
TRBJ2-1,NA,TRBV13,NA,TGTGCCAGCAGCTTAGGACGGAATGAGCAGTTCTTC,CASSLGRNEQFF
TRBJ1-1,NA,TRBV28,NA,TGTGCCATACAGGGACTGAACACTGAAGCTTTCTTT,CAIQGLNTEAFF
TRBJ2-1,NA,TRBV27,NA,TGTGCCAGCAGTTTATCACCTGAGCGAAATGAGCAGTTCTTC,CASSLSPERNEQFF
TRBJ2-3,NA,TRBV7-2,TRBD1,TGTGCCAGCAGCACTGGTGTCAGGGGGCCCACAGATACGCAGTATTTT,CASSTGVRGPTDTQYF
TRBJ2-5,once,TRBV28,TRBD2,TGTGCCAGCAGTCTTCAGACTAGCGGCCAAGAGACCCAGTACTTC,CASSLQTSGQETQYF
TRBJ1-4,NA,TRBV15,NA,TGTGCCACCAGCAGAGGGGAAAGGACCGGGGTACATGAAAAACTGTTTTTT,CATSRGERTGVHEKLFF
TRBJ2-2,NA,TRBV5-6,NA,TGTGCCAGCAGCTTTCAGGGGCCGGGCGGGGAGCTGTTTTTT,CASSFQGPGGELFF
TRBJ2-5,NA,TRBV11-2,NA,TGTGCCAGCAGATCATTCCGGGACAAAAAAGAGACCCAGTACTTC,CASRSFRDKKETQYF
TRBJ2-7,once,TRBV11-2,NA,TGTGCCAGCAGCTTAGTCCAGACCTACGAGCAGTACTTC,CASSLVQTYEQYF
TRBJ1-2,NA,TRBV12-3/TRBV12-4,NA,TGTGCCAGCAGCAACAGGGTTAACTATGGCTACACCTTC,CASSNRVNYGYTF
TRBJ2-5,once,TRBV3-1/TRBV3-2,TRBD1,TGTGCCAGCAGCCAAGAAGGGCAGGGGGCTCAAGAGACCCAGTACTTC,CASSQEGQGAQETQYF
TRBJ1-1,NA,TRBV3-1/TRBV3-2,NA,TGTGCCAGCAGCCAAGAACTGCAGGCTAACACTGAAGCTTTCTTT,CASSQELQANTEAFF
TRBJ2-3,NA,TRBV24-1,TRBD1,TGTGCCACCAGCGCCCCCGGGACAGGGAGGGAGGATACGCAGTATTTT,CATSAPGTGREDTQYF
TRBJ2-1,NA,TRBV28,NA,TGTGCCAGCAGTTTATATTACGGGAGTAGTAATGAGCAGTTCTTC,CASSLYYGSSNEQFF
TRBJ2-1,NA,TRBV6-5,TRBD2,TGTGCCAGCAGTAGATCGAGCGGGGGATTCAATGAGCAGTTCTTC,CASSRSSGGFNEQFF